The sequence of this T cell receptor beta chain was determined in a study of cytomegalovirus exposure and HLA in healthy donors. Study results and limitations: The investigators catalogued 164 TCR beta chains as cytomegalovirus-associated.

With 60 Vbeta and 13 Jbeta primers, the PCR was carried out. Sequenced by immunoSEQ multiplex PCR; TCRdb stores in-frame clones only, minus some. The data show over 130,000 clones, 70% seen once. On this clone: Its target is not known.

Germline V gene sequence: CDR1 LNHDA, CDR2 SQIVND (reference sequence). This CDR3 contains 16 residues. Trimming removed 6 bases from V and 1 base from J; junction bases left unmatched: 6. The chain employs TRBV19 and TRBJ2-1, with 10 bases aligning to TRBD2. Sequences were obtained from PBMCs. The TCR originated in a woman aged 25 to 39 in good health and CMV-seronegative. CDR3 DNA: TGTGCCAGTAGGGGGCTACTAGCGGGATCCTACAATGAGCAGTTCTTC. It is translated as CASRGLLAGSYNEQFF.